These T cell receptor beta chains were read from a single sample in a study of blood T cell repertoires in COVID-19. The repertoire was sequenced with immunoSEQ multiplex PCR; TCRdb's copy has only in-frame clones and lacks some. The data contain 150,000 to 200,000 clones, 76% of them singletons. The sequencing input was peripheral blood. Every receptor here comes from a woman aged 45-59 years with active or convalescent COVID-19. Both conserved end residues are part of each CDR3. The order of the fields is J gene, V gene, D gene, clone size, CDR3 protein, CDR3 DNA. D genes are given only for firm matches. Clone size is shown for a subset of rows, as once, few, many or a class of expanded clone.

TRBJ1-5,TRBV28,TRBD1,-,CASSLGGQGSNQPQHF,TGTGCCAGCAGTTTAGGAGGACAGGGTAGCAATCAGCCCCAGCATTTT
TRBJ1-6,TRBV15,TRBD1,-,CATSHEPTGARNSPLHF,TGTGCCACCAGCCATGAACCGACAGGGGCTCGGAATTCACCCCTCCACTTT
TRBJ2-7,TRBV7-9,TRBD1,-,CASSTRQGPYEQYF,TGTGCCAGCAGCACCCGACAGGGCCCCTACGAGCAGTACTTC
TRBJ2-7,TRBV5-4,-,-,CASSDGLRAYEQYF,TGTGCCAGCAGTGATGGACTGAGGGCCTACGAGCAGTACTTC
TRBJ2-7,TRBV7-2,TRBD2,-,CASSPNLAASYEQYF,TGTGCCAGCAGCCCGAATCTAGCGGCATCCTACGAGCAGTACTTC
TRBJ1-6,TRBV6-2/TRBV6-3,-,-,CASSYRRDVSYNSPLHF,TGTGCCAGCAGTTACCGGAGGGACGTCTCCTATAATTCACCCCTCCACTTT
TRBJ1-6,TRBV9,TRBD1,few,CASSAGQGYNSPLHF,TGTGCCAGCAGCGCAGGACAGGGCTATAATTCACCCCTCCACTTT
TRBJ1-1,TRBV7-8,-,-,CASTLLGRVGLMNTEAFF,TGTGCCAGCACCTTACTAGGGAGGGTGGGGCTCATGAACACTGAAGCTTTCTTT
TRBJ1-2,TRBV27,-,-,CASSLSQGIYGYTF,TGTGCCAGCAGTTTATCTCAGGGGATCTATGGCTACACCTTC
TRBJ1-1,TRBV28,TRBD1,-,CASSASGQGAPEAFF,TGTGCCAGCAGTGCCTCCGGACAGGGGGCCCCTGAAGCTTTCTTT
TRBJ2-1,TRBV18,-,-,CASSPQRLATLYNEQFF,TGTGCCAGCTCACCCCAACGCCTAGCGACCCTTTACAATGAGCAGTTCTTC
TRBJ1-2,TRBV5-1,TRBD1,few,CASTPSPLLRDRVANYGYTF,TGCGCCAGCACCCCTAGCCCCCTCCTTCGGGACAGGGTCGCTAACTATGGCTACACCTTC
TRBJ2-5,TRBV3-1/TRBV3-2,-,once,CASSRQSEQETQYF,TGTGCCAGCAGCCGACAATCGGAACAAGAGACCCAGTACTTC
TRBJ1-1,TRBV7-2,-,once,CASSLAGGVEAFF,TGTGCCAGCAGCTTAGCTGGGGGCGTTGAAGCTTTCTTT
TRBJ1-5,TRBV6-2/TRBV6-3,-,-,CASSFPWQNNQPQHF,TGTGCCAGCAGCTTTCCGTGGCAGAACAATCAGCCCCAGCATTTT
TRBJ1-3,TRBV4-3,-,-,CASSQKTVGNTIYF,TGCGCCAGCAGCCAAAAGACAGTAGGAAACACCATATATTTT
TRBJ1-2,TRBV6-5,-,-,CASREPGFKNGYTF,TGTGCCAGCAGGGAGCCCGGGTTTAAAAATGGCTACACCTTC
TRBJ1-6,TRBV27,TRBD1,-,CASSPHHGTDYNSPLHF,TGTGCCAGCAGTCCTCACCATGGGACAGACTATAATTCACCCCTCCACTTT
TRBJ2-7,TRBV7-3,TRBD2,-,CASSLSGGRSHEQYF,TGTGCCAGCAGCTTGTCCGGCGGGAGGTCCCACGAGCAGTACTTC
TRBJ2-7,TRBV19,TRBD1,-,CASSMPGQIRQQQYF,TGTGCCAGTAGTATGCCGGGACAGATAAGACAACAGCAGTACTTC
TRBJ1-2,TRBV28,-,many,CASTLRLTYGYTF,TGTGCCAGCACTCTAAGACTGACCTATGGCTACACCTTC
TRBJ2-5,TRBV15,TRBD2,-,CATSRDGRAGRGGETQYF,TGTGCCACCAGCAGAGATGGTAGAGCGGGACGAGGTGGAGAGACCCAGTACTTC
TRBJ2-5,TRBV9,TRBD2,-,CASSEGLAAETQYF,TGTGCCAGCAGCGAGGGACTAGCTGCTGAGACCCAGTACTTC
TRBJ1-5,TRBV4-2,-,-,CASSQDFQGNPQHF,TGTGCCAGCAGCCAAGATTTTCAGGGGAATCCCCAGCATTTT
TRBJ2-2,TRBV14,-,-,CASSQESGVGELFF,TGTGCCAGCAGCCAGGAGTCGGGAGTAGGGGAGCTGTTTTTT
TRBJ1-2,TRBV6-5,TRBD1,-,CASSRQGPGYGYTF,TGTGCCAGCAGCCGACAGGGGCCCGGCTATGGCTACACCTTC
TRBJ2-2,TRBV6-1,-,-,CASTGLNTGELFF,TGTGCCAGCACCGGACTGAACACCGGGGAGCTGTTTTTT
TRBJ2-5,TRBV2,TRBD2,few,CASSESQRGKITQYF,TGTGCCAGCAGTGAAAGCCAGCGGGGAAAGATCACCCAGTACTTC
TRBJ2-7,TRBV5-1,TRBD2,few,CASSLGLAGPSYEQYF,TGCGCCAGCAGCTTGGGCCTAGCGGGGCCCTCCTACGAGCAGTACTTC
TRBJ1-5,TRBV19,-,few,CASSIEARFGQPQHF,TGTGCCAGTAGTATAGAGGCCAGGTTTGGTCAGCCCCAGCATTTT
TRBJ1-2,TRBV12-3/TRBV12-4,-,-,CASSSTGTYGYTF,TGTGCCAGCAGTTCAACAGGTACTTATGGCTACACCTTC
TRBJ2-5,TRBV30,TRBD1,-,CAWSTGQGAIGETQYF,TGTGCCTGGAGTACCGGACAGGGGGCTATAGGGGAGACCCAGTACTTC
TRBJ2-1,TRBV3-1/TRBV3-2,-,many,CASSQGATRAYNEQFF,TGTGCCAGCAGCCAAGGAGCGACTAGGGCCTACAATGAGCAGTTCTTC
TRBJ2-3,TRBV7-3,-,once,CASSLGGGVGTDTQYF,TGTGCCAGCAGCCTGGGAGGGGGAGTTGGCACAGATACGCAGTATTTT
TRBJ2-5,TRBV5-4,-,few,CASSSQGLPQETQYF,TGTGCCAGCAGCTCACAGGGCCTTCCCCAAGAGACCCAGTACTTC
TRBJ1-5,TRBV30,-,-,CAWSVDSLNQPQHF,TGTGCCTGGAGTGTGGACAGCCTCAATCAGCCCCAGCATTTT
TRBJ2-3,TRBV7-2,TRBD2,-,CASSSPGLAGDTQYF,TGTGCCAGCAGCTCTCCGGGACTAGCCGGAGATACGCAGTATTTT
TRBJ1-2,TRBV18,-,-,CASSPRGGDGYTF,TGTGCCAGCTCACCAAGAGGGGGGGATGGCTACACCTTC
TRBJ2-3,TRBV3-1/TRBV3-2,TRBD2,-,CASSQEGLAGGDTQYF,TGTGCCAGCAGCCAAGAGGGACTAGCCGGTGGAGATACGCAGTATTTT
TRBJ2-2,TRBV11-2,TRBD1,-,CASSRQGSSNTGELFF,TGTGCCAGCAGCCGACAGGGGTCCTCGAACACCGGGGAGCTGTTTTTT
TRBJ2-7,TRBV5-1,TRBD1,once,CASSVRDSAYEQYF,TGCGCCAGCAGCGTCCGGGACAGTGCCTACGAGCAGTACTTC
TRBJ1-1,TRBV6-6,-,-,CASSYSRTALNTEAFF,TGTGCCAGCAGTTACTCTCGGACAGCATTGAACACTGAAGCTTTCTTT
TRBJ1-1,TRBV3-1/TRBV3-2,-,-,CASSFTREVTEAFF,TGTGCCAGCAGCTTCACCAGGGAGGTGACTGAAGCTTTCTTT
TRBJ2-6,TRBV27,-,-,CASSLTGANVLTF,TGTGCCAGCAGTCTAACTGGGGCCAACGTCCTGACTTTC
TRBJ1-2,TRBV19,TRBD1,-,CASSIRDRGYGYTF,TGTGCCAGTAGTATCCGCGACAGGGGATATGGCTACACCTTC
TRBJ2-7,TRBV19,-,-,CASSLGWSPSGDEQYF,TGTGCCAGTAGTCTTGGATGGAGTCCGTCGGGGGACGAGCAGTACTTC
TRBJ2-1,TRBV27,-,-,CASSLRPGGTFISSYNEQFF,TGTGCCAGCAGTTTACGTCCCGGGGGGACATTCATAAGCTCCTACAATGAGCAGTTCTTC
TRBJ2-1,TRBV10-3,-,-,CAISIGDNEQFF,TGTGCCATCAGTATAGGGGACAATGAGCAGTTCTTC
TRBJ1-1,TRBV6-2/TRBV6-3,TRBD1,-,CASSRSGGTEAFF,TGTGCCAGCAGTAGGTCAGGGGGAACTGAAGCTTTCTTT
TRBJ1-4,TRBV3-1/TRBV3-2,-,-,CASSQDRGLFRTAHEKLFF,TGTGCCAGCAGCCAAGATCGTGGCTTATTTCGGACAGCCCATGAAAAACTGTTTTTT
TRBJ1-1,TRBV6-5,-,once,CASSFQEGTARAFF,TGTGCCAGCAGTTTTCAAGAGGGTACAGCGAGGGCTTTCTTT
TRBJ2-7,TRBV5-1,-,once,CASSYQGIEQYF,TGCGCCAGCAGCTATCAGGGCATAGAGCAGTACTTC
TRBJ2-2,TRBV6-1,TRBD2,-,CASSVRGTIPDTGELFF,TGTGCCAGCAGTGTACGTGGGACTATCCCAGACACCGGGGAGCTGTTTTTT
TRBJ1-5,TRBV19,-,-,CASSAAGQAPGPQHF,TGTGCCAGTAGTGCGGCGGGGCAGGCCCCGGGGCCCCAGCATTTT
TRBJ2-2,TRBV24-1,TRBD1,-,CATSTGTGGVITNTGELFF,TGTGCCACCAGCACCGGGACAGGGGGCGTAATCACGAACACCGGGGAGCTGTTTTTT
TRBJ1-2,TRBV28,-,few,CASSFPGYNYGYTF,TGTGCCAGCAGTTTCCCAGGATATAACTATGGCTACACCTTC